These 5 T cell receptor beta chains came from one sample sequenced in a study of blood T cell repertoires in COVID-19. TCRdb's copy holds only in-frame clones and misses some; the assay was immunoSEQ multiplex PCR. The data hold about 260,000 clones, with around 86% observed a single time. The sequenced sample consisted of peripheral blood. These TCRs come from a woman in her forties who had recovered from COVID-19.

The J gene is TRBJ2-2, the V gene TRBV19, with 7 bases matching TRBD2. The length of the CDR3 is 16 residues. The germline V gene encodes CDR1 LNHDA and CDR2 SQIVND (reference sequence). V was clipped by 5 bases and J by 1 base; unmatched bases: 7. The CDR3 region is CASSPRAGLNTGELFF. CDR3 bases: TGTGCCAGTAGTCCCAGAGCGGGGCTGAACACCGGGGAGCTGTTTTTT.

The chain combines TRBV23-1 with TRBJ1-6; no reliable D call. TRBV23-1 is an ORF for which the function is uncertain. V was clipped by 1 base and J by 0 bases, with 13 bases between them. The CDR3 is 18 amino acids. CDR3 DNA sequence: TGCGCCAGCAGTCAATGCGGGGATTATAGCTCCTATAATTCACCCCTCCACTTT. It encodes CASSQCGDYSSYNSPLHF.

At least ten counts were recorded for this clone. The rearrangement uses TRBV6-5 and TRBJ1-5, with no clear D. Germline V gene sequence: CDR1 MNHEY, CDR2 SVGAGI. The CDR3 contains 12 residues. Trimming removed 4 bases from V and 4 bases from J, with 5 bases in between. The CDR3, as DNA: TGTGCCAGCAGTTCCCAAAATCAGCCCCAGCATTTT. It yields the protein CASSSQNQPQHF.

The chain employs TRBV7-9 and TRBJ2-7; a possible D gene is TRBD1 (5 bases). In germline, CDR1 is SEHNR, CDR2 FQNEAQ (reference sequence). Trimming pared 6 bases from V and 2 bases from J, leaving 11 bases between. The CDR3 is 13 residues long. The CDR3 is CASSEGVAYEQYF. CDR3 DNA sequence: TGTGCCAGCAGTGAAGGGGTTGCCTACGAGCAGTACTTC. Filled out from reference TRBV7-9 and TRBJ2-7, the complete variable domain reads DTGVSQNPRHKITKRGQNVTFRCDPISEHNRLYWYRQTLGQGPEFLTYFQNEAQLEKSRLLSDRFSAERPKGSFSTLEIQRTEQGDSAMYLCASSEGVAYEQYFGPGTRLTVT.

The rearrangement uses TRBV29-1 and TRBJ2-5; 8 bases agree with TRBD2. The germline gives CDR1 SQVTM, CDR2 ANQGSEA. The V gene end was trimmed by 1 base and the J gene end by 5 bases; junction bases not matched to a gene: 15. The CDR3 runs to 17 residues. The CDR3 DNA reads as TGCAGCGTTGAAGGGTCGGTACTAGGGACTAGACGGGAGACCCAGTACTTC. Translated: CSVEGSVLGTRRETQYF.